The rows below give T cell receptor beta chains drawn from one sample of a study of blood T cell repertoires in COVID-19. Sequencing used immunoSEQ multiplex PCR; TCRdb keeps in-frame clones, though not all of them. The sample has roughly 80,000 clones, around 89% seen once; the top ten hold 6.5% to 8.5%. Sequencing was performed on peripheral blood. These receptors came from a woman of 80 years or more with acute or convalescent COVID-19. Both conserved end residues are part of each CDR3. The order of the fields is D gene, V gene, J gene, clone size, CDR3 DNA, CDR3 protein. D genes are given only for firm matches. Clone size, where shown, is once, few, many, or a class for clones that have expanded.

.	TRBV5-1	TRBJ1-1	.	TGCGCCAGCAGCGAGCTCCCTAAAACCGGCACTGAAGCTTTCTTT	CASSELPKTGTEAFF
.	TRBV27	TRBJ2-2	.	TGTGCCAGCAGTTCGGCAGGGGCGAACACCGGGGAGCTGTTTTTT	CASSSAGANTGELFF
.	TRBV14	TRBJ1-5	.	TGTGCCAGCAGCCAAGTCCAGGGTTCGCCCCAGCATTTT	CASSQVQGSPQHF
TRBD1	TRBV18	TRBJ1-1	.	TGTGCCAGCTCAGTGACAGGGAAAAACACTGAAGCTTTCTTT	CASSVTGKNTEAFF
.	TRBV5-6	TRBJ1-2	.	TGTGCCAGCAGCTTCTGGGGACAAGTAACTAATGGCTACACCTTC	CASSFWGQVTNGYTF
.	TRBV7-2	TRBJ1-2	once	TGTGCCAGCAGCATTGGAACAGGTGGCTACACCTTC	CASSIGTGGYTF
TRBD1	TRBV5-6	TRBJ1-4	.	TGTGCCAGCAACCTCAGGACAGGCGGGTATGAAAAACTGTTTTTT	CASNLRTGGYEKLFF
.	TRBV6-4	TRBJ2-1	.	TGTGCCAGCAGTGACGGTTTCGGGGGTGAGCAGTTCTTC	CASSDGFGGEQFF
TRBD2	TRBV6-2/TRBV6-3	TRBJ2-7	.	TGTGCCAGCAGCCCCCACGGGACTAGCGAGAAAACCGGGCTCGAGCAGTACTTC	CASSPHGTSEKTGLEQYF
.	TRBV29-1	TRBJ2-1	.	TGCAGCGCCTTAACATACAATGAGCAGTTCTTC	CSALTYNEQFF
.	TRBV19	TRBJ2-7	.	TGTGCCAGTAGTATAGGGTTTCAGGGCGAGCAGTACTTC	CASSIGFQGEQYF
TRBD2	TRBV30	TRBJ2-3	.	TGTGCCTGGAGTTTACTAGCGGGAGGTTCAGATACGCAGTATTTT	CAWSLLAGGSDTQYF
.	TRBV12-2	TRBJ2-1	.	TGTGCAAGCCCTTGGCGGGAGGGCCTACGGGATGAGCAGTTCTTC	CASPWREGLRDEQFF
.	TRBV4-1	TRBJ1-5	.	TGCGCCAGCAGCCCCACCTGGGACACCAATCAGCCCCAGCATTTT	CASSPTWDTNQPQHF
.	TRBV19	TRBJ1-6	.	TGTGCCACCCGGACCGCGGGGGGAGGGAATTCACCCCTCCACTTT	CATRTAGGGNSPLHF
.	TRBV7-8	TRBJ1-1	.	TGTGCCAGCAGCTTCAACAGTCAGAACACTGAAGCTTTCTTT	CASSFNSQNTEAFF
TRBD2	TRBV11-2	TRBJ2-3	.	TGTGCCAGCAGCTTAATACTAGCGGGAGGTACCCATACGCAGTATTTT	CASSLILAGGTHTQYF
TRBD1	TRBV5-6	TRBJ2-3	.	TGTGCCAGCAGCCGGGGGACAGGGGGTTACACAGATACGCAGTATTTT	CASSRGTGGYTDTQYF
.	TRBV9	TRBJ2-3	.	TGTGCCAGCAGCGCTAGCACAGATACGCAGTATTTT	CASSASTDTQYF
TRBD2	TRBV4-3	TRBJ2-2	.	TGCGCCAGCAGCCAAGATCCCGCAACTAGCGGGGGTGCGACCGGGGAGCTGTTTTTT	CASSQDPATSGGATGELFF
.	TRBV18	TRBJ2-6	.	TGTGCCAGCTCACCACTCCGGGACATCCACTCTGGGGCCAACGTCCTGACTTTC	CASSPLRDIHSGANVLTF
TRBD1	TRBV6-5	TRBJ1-6	.	TGTGCCAGCAGTTACTCCGGACAGGGCGGTTCACCCCTCCACTTT	CASSYSGQGGSPLHF
TRBD1	TRBV24-1	TRBJ2-1	.	TGTGCCACCAGTGCCGCTGACAGGGCCTATGAGCAGTTCTTC	CATSAADRAYEQFF
.	TRBV7-2	TRBJ1-5	.	TGTGCCAGCAGCTTAGAGGGGTCTGGCCGGCCCAATCAGCCCCAGCATTTT	CASSLEGSGRPNQPQHF
.	TRBV7-8	TRBJ2-1	.	TGTGCCAGCAGCCGTGAGCGGAGGCAGTTCTTC	CASSRERRQFF
.	TRBV19	TRBJ2-3	.	TGTGCCAGTATCGCCACCGCGGGATTAGCAGATACGCAGTATTTT	CASIATAGLADTQYF
TRBD2	TRBV27	TRBJ2-6	.	TGTGCCAGCAGCCCTCCTAGCGGGAGGGCCGGTGGGGCCAACGTCCTGACTTTC	CASSPPSGRAGGANVLTF
.	TRBV14	TRBJ1-5	.	TGTGCCAGCAGCCAACCGGGTTCTAGGCCCCGCGGGAAAGCATATAGCAATCAGCCCCAGCATTTT	CASSQPGSRPRGKAYSNQPQHF
TRBD2	TRBV6-2/TRBV6-3	TRBJ2-1	.	TGTGCCAGCAGCCCTCTTTTTAGCGGGGGATACAATGAGCAGTTCTTC	CASSPLFSGGYNEQFF
.	TRBV3-1/TRBV3-2	TRBJ2-1	.	TGTGCCAGCAGCCAAGTAGGAGGGAACTTGCAGTTCTTC	CASSQVGGNLQFF
.	TRBV19	TRBJ1-1	.	TGTGCCAGTAACCTCGGGGGTAGGAACACTGAAGCTTTCTTT	CASNLGGRNTEAFF
TRBD2	TRBV6-2/TRBV6-3	TRBJ2-1	.	TGTGCCAGCAGTTACCCACAGCGGGGGGGTCCAAGCTCCTACAATGAGCAGTTCTTC	CASSYPQRGGPSSYNEQFF
.	TRBV21-1	TRBJ1-1	once	TGTGCCAGCAGCAAAGGGCTGGTTGGGACAGGGGGTAACACTGAAGCTTTCTTT	CASSKGLVGTGGNTEAFF
TRBD2	TRBV11-2	TRBJ2-2	.	TGTGCCAGCAGCTTCCTAGCGGGAGTAGCCGGGGAGCTGTTTTTT	CASSFLAGVAGELFF
.	TRBV11-3	TRBJ1-6	.	TGTGCCAGCAGCCCGTACAGGGATAGGGGATCACCCCTCCACTTT	CASSPYRDRGSPLHF
TRBD1	TRBV7-9	TRBJ2-3	few	TGTGCCAGCAGCTTTGTGGGACAGGGAGCATCAGATACGCAGTATTTT	CASSFVGQGASDTQYF
.	TRBV7-8	TRBJ2-1	.	TGTGCCAGCAGCTTTGTAGTCTCCTACAATGAGCAGTTCTTC	CASSFVVSYNEQFF
.	TRBV19	TRBJ1-2	.	TGTGCCAGCAGGACAGCCTACTATGGCTACACCTTC	CASRTAYYGYTF
.	TRBV13	TRBJ2-7	.	TGTGCCAGCAGCCCCCCAGGCGGGCACGAGCAGTACTTC	CASSPPGGHEQYF
.	TRBV2	TRBJ1-3	.	TGTGCCAGCAGCCCACAGGATATCTCTGGAAACACCATATATTTT	CASSPQDISGNTIYF
TRBD1	TRBV12-5	TRBJ1-3	.	TGTGCTAGTGGCCGGGACAGGACACCTTCTGGAAACACCATATATTTT	CASGRDRTPSGNTIYF
.	TRBV15	TRBJ2-2	.	TGTGCCACCAGCAGGCGGGGCTTTCACACCGGGGAGCTGTTTTTT	CATSRRGFHTGELFF
.	TRBV5-6	TRBJ1-6	.	TGTGCCAGCAGCTCACTACTCCGGCCCCTCCACTTT	CASSSLLRPLHF
.	TRBV7-3	TRBJ2-3	.	TGTGCCAGCAGCTTTGACGGAGGACCCACAGATACGCAGTATTTT	CASSFDGGPTDTQYF
TRBD1	TRBV24-1	TRBJ2-1	.	TGTGCCACCAGTGATACGGGACAGGGCAACAATGAGCAGTTCTTC	CATSDTGQGNNEQFF
.	TRBV9	TRBJ2-2	.	TGTGCCAGCAGCCTGAACACCGGGGAGCTGTTTTTT	CASSLNTGELFF